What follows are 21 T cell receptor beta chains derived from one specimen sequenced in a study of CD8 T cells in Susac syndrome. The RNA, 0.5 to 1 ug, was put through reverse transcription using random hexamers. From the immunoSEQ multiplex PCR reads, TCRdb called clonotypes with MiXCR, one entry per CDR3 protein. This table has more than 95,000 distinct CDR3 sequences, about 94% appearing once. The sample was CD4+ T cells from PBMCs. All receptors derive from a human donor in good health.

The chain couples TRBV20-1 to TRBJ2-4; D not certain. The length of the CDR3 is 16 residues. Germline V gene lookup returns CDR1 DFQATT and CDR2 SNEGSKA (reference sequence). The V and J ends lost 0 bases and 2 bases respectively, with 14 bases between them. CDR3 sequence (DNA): TGCAGTGCTAGAGATCGGTTAGCAGGTTCCAAAAACATTCAGTACTTC. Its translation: CSARDRLAGSKNIQYF.

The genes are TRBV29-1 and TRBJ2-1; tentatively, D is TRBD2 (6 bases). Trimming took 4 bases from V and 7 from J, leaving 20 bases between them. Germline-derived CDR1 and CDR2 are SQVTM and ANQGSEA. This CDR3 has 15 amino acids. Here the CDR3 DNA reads TGCAGCGTTGGGGACGGGCGGGGCCTATATAATGAGCAGTTCTTC. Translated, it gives CSVGDGRGLYNEQFF.

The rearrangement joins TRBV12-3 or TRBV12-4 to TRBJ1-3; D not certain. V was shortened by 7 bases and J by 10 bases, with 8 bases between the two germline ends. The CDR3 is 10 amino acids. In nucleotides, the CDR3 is TGTGCCAGCATGGCCGGGACCATATATTTT. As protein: CASMAGTIYF.

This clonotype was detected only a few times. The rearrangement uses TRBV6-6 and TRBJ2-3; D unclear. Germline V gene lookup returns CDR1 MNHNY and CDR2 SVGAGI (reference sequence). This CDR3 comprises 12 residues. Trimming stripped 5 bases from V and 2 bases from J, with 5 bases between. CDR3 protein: CASSPPTDTQYF. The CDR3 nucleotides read TGTGCCAGCAGTCCACCCACAGATACGCAGTATTTT.

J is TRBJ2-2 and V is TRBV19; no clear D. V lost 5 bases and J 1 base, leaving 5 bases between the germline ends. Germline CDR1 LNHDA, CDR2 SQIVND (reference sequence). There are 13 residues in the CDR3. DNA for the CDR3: TGTGCCAGTAGTTTCTTGAACACCGGGGAGCTGTTTTTT. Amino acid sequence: CASSFLNTGELFF.

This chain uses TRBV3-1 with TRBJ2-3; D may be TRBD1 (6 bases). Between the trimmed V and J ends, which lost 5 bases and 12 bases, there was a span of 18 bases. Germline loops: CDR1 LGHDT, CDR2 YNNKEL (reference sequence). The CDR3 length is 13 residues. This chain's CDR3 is CASSSQGKQSQYF. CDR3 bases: TGTGCCAGCAGCTCTCAGGGGAAGCAATCCCAGTATTTT.

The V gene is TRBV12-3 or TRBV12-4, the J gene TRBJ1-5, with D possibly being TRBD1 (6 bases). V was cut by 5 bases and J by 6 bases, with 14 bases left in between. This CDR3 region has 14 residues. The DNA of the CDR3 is TGTGCCAGCAGTGGAGGGGGTCAGGCTCAGCCCCAGCATTTT. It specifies CASSGGGQAQPQHF.

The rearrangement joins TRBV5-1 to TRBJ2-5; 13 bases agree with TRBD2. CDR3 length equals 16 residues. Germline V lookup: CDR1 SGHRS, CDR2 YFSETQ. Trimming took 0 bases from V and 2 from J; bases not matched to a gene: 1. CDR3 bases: TGCGCCAGCAGCTTGGGACTAGCGGGGGGACAAGAGACCCAGTACTTC. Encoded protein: CASSLGLAGGQETQYF.

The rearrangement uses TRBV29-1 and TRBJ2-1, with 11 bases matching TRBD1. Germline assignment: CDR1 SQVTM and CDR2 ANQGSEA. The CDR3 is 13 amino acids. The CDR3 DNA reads TGCTCATACGGGACAGGGGGCTACAATGAGCAGTTCTTC. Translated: CSYGTGGYNEQFF.

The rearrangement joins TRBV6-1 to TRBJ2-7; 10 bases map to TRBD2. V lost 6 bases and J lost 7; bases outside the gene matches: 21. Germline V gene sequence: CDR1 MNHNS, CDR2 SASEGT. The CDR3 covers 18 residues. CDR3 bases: TGTGCCAGCAGACCCACCCTCAAAACTAGCGGGGCAGATGAAGAGCAGTACTTC. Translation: CASRPTLKTSGADEEQYF.

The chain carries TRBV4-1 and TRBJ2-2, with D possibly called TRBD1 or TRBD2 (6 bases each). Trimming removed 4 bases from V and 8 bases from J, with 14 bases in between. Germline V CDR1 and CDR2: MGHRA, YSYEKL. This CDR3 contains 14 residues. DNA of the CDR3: TGCGCCAGCAGCCGCATTGGGGGGCGAGGGGAGCTGTTTTTT. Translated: CASSRIGGRGELFF.

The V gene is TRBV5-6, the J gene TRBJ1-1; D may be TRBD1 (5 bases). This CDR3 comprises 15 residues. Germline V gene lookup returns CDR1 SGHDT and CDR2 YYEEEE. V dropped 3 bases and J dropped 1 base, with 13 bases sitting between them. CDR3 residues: CASSSVGQGNTEAFF. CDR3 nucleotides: TGTGCCAGCAGCTCGGTAGGGCAGGGGAACACTGAAGCTTTCTTT.

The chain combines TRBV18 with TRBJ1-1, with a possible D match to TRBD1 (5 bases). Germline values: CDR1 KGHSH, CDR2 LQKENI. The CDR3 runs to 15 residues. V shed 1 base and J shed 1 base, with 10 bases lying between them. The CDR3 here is CASSPRGRQNTEAFF. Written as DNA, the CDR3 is TGTGCCAGCTCACCACGGGGCAGACAGAACACTGAAGCTTTCTTT.

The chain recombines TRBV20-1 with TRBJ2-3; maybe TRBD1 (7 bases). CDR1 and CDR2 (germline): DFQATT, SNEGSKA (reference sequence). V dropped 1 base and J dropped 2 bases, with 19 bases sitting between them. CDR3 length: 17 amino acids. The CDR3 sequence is CSARGQGGATNTDTQYF. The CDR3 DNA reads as TGCAGTGCTAGAGGCCAGGGGGGTGCTACTAACACAGATACGCAGTATTTT.

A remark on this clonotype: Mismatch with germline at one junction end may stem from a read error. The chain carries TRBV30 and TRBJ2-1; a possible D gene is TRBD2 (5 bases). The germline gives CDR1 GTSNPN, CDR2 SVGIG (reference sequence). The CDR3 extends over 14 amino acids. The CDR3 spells CARSGELVRNEQFF. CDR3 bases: TGTGCCCGGAGTGGGGAACTAGTTAGAAATGAGCAGTTCTTC. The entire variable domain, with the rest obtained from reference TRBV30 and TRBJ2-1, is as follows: SQTIHQWPATLVQPVGSPLSLECTVEGTSNPNLYWYRQAAGRGLQLLFYSVGIGQISSEVPQNLSASRPQDRQFILSSKKLLLSDSGFYLCARSGELVRNEQFFGPGTRLTVL.

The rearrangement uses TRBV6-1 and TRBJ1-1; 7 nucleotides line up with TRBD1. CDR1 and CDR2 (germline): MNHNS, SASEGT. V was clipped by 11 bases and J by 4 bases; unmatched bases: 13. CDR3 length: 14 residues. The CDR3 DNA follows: TGTGCCGGGAGAGGGACAGCTTGGAGCACTGAAGCTTTCTTT. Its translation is CAGRGTAWSTEAFF.

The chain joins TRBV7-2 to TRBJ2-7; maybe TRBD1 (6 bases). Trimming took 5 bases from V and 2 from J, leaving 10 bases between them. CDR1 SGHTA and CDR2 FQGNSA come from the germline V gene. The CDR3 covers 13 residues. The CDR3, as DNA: TGTGCCAGCAGCCCGACAGGCACCTACGAGCAGTACTTC. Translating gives CASSPTGTYEQYF.

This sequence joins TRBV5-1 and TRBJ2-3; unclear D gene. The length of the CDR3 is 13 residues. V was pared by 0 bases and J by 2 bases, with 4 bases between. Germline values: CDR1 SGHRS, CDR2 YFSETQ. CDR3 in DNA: TGCGCCAGCAGCTTGGAGGCCACAGATACGCAGTATTTT. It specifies CASSLEATDTQYF.

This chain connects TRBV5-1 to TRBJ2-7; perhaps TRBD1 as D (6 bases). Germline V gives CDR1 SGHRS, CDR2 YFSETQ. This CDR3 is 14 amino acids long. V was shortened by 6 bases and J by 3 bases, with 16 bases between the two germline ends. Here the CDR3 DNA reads TGCGCCAGCACCACGTCCGGGACAAACTACGAGCAGTACTTC. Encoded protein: CASTTSGTNYEQYF.

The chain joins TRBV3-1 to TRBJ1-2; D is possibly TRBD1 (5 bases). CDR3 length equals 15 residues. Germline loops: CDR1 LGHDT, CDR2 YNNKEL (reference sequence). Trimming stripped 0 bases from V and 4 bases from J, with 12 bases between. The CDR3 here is CASSQDGQGTYGYTF. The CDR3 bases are TGTGCCAGCAGCCAAGATGGACAAGGGACCTATGGCTACACCTTC.

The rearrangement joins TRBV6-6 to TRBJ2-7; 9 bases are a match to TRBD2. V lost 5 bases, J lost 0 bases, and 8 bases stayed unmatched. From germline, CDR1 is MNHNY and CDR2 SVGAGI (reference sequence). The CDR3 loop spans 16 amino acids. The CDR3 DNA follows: TGTGCCAGCAGTCGACTAGCGGAGACGAGCTCCTACGAGCAGTACTTC. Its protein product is CASSRLAETSSYEQYF.